This T cell receptor (beta chain) was identified in a study of T cell responses to AZD1222 COVID-19 vaccine. For the study at large: Second-dose groups at about 4 or about 12 weeks were pooled.

Data came from immunoSEQ multiplex PCR; TCRdb stores just in-frame clones and leaves some out. The table includes 150,000 or so clones, 90% to 95% detected once. Notes on the study in general: Unmutated variant regions are reportedly the target of nearly half of TCRs that are spike-specific.

A note on this clone: The antigen is undetermined.

Sequencing used peripheral blood, obtained on day 0 of AZD1222 vaccination. This sequence originates from an adult in good health.

The CDR3 spells CASRSKTGTGELFF. The CDR3 DNA sequence: TGTGCCAGCAGATCAAAAACGGGCACCGGGGAGCTGTTTTTT. The chain uses TRBV7-3 and TRBJ2-2; D is ambiguous. Germline assignment: CDR1 SGHTA and CDR2 FQGTGA. The germline V and J ends were trimmed by 6 bases and 4 bases, with 12 bases remaining between them. The length of the CDR3 is 14 residues.